Presented here are 27 T cell receptor beta chains from one specimen sequenced in a study of blood T cell repertoires in COVID-19 (dated by TCRdb to 2018 to 2021). The library was produced with the immunoSEQ multiplex PCR assay. Not all clones reach the TCRdb copy of this immuneACCESS table, which keeps in-frame sequences only. Checked studies attribute under half of the gap to unresolved V genes and leave the rest unexplained. The sample contains about 170,000 clones, about nine tenths of them found a single time. The biggest ten clones account for about 1.4% of the sample. Sequencing was done on a sample of peripheral blood. These receptors were collected from a woman aged 50 to 60 with acute or convalescent COVID-19.

The rearrangement joins TRBV30 to TRBJ2-7; no clear D. The CDR3 spans 16 residues. Germline values: CDR1 GTSNPN, CDR2 SVGIG (reference sequence). Trimming stripped 4 bases from V and 0 bases from J, with 19 bases between. Here the CDR3 reads CAWIPRPRRSSYEQYF. The DNA for the CDR3 is TGTGCCTGGATCCCTCGGCCTCGTAGGAGCTCCTACGAGCAGTACTTC.

The V and J genes are TRBV2 and TRBJ1-2; 7 bases agree with TRBD1. The CDR3 has 15 amino acids. The germline gives CDR1 SNHLY, CDR2 FYNNEI. V shed 7 bases, J shed 5 bases, and the junction held 13 bases outside the gene matches. This chain's CDR3 is CASIQTGQTVYGYTF. The DNA of the CDR3 is TGTGCCAGCATCCAGACAGGGCAGACGGTATATGGCTACACCTTC.

About this clone itself: The same CDR3 also results from other DNA sequences found in this sample. This chain connects TRBV5-1 to TRBJ1-2; no clear D. The V gene lost 4 bases and the J gene lost 4 bases, with 8 bases spanning the gap. Germline CDR1 reads SGHRS; CDR2 reads YFSETQ. The CDR3 length is 12 residues. As DNA, the CDR3 is TGCGCCAGCAGCCTGGACGGCTATGGCTACACCTTC. Protein sequence: CASSLDGYGYTF.

The V gene is TRBV11-2, the J gene TRBJ1-1; tentatively, D is TRBD1 (5 bases). This CDR3 spans 13 amino acids. The V end was cut by 8 bases, the J end by 5 bases, with 15 bases between. Per germline, CDR1 SGHAT and CDR2 FQNNGV. CDR3 DNA sequence: TGTGCCAGCGCCTTGGGGGGTGGAACTGAAGCTTTCTTT. It encodes CASALGGGTEAFF.

The chain is built from TRBV5-1 and TRBJ2-1; the D gene is possibly TRBD1 (6 bases). The CDR3 consists of 16 residues. The V end lost 2 bases, the J end lost 3 bases, and 15 bases lay between the germline ends. Germline V lookup: CDR1 SGHRS, CDR2 YFSETQ. The CDR3 loop is CASSFAVQGFYNEQFF. CDR3 DNA sequence: TGCGCCAGCAGCTTCGCCGTCCAGGGGTTCTACAATGAGCAGTTCTTC.

The rearrangement joins TRBV15 to TRBJ1-1; possible D gene TRBD1, 5 bases. The CDR3 consists of 15 residues. The germline V and J ends were trimmed by 1 base and 1 base, with 10 bases remaining between them. Germline values: CDR1 LNHNV, CDR2 YYDKDF (reference sequence). The CDR3 nucleotides are TGTGCCACCAGCAGAGTGGAGGGGCGGAACACTGAAGCTTTCTTT. Amino acid sequence: CATSRVEGRNTEAFF.

The chain links TRBV25-1 to TRBJ2-7; tentatively, D is TRBD1 (7 bases). The germline CDR1 and CDR2 sequences are MGHDK and SYGVNS. This CDR3 spans 15 amino acids. V lost 7 bases, J lost 4 bases, and 20 bases lay in between. The CDR3: CASTDGGTANYEQYF. As DNA, the CDR3 is TGTGCCAGCACCGATGGGGGGACAGCAAATTACGAGCAGTACTTC.

The chain employs TRBV30 and TRBJ1-4, with a tentative D call TRBD1 (6 bases). V was pared by 3 bases and J by 0 bases, with 14 bases between. Germline V gives CDR1 GTSNPN, CDR2 SVGIG (reference sequence). This CDR3 contains 16 residues. CDR3 nucleotides: TGTGCCTGGAGGAAAGGACAGACAGCAACTAATGAAAAACTGTTTTTT. Translating gives CAWRKGQTATNEKLFF.

As concerns this clone: Within the sample, other DNA sequences also encode this same CDR3. This chain connects TRBV19 to TRBJ2-7; D perhaps matches TRBD2 (7 bases). The V gene's germline CDR1 is LNHDA and CDR2 SQIVND (reference sequence). The CDR3 extends over 14 amino acids. Trimming stripped 5 bases from V and 6 bases from J, with 17 bases between. CDR3 DNA sequence: TGTGCCAGTAGTTGGGAGGGGGGGCGCCGCGAGCAGTACTTC. Amino acid sequence: CASSWEGGRREQYF.

The rearrangement links TRBV2 to TRBJ1-2; a possible D gene is TRBD1 (5 bases). Looked up from germline, CDR1 is SNHLY and CDR2 is FYNNEI. CDR3 length: 12 residues. V dropped 2 bases and J dropped 6 bases, with 7 bases sitting between them. The CDR3 region is CASSESRDGYTF. CDR3 DNA sequence: TGTGCCAGCAGTGAATCCAGGGATGGCTACACCTTC.

This chain connects TRBV23-1 to TRBJ2-4; D gene ambiguous. TRBV23-1 is an ORF for which the function is uncertain. The CDR3 spans 15 residues. Deletions cut 4 bases from V and 7 bases from J, with 17 bases between. Here the CDR3 DNA reads TGCGCCAGCAGTCTCCTTGGAACGCTCGGGAACATTCAGTACTTC. This codes for CASSLLGTLGNIQYF.

The genes are TRBV19 and TRBJ1-3, with D possibly TRBD1 on 5 matching bases. The CDR3 consists of 14 residues. Germline V gives CDR1 LNHDA, CDR2 SQIVND (reference sequence). The germline V and J ends were trimmed by 10 bases and 0 bases, with 13 bases remaining between them. CDR3 sequence reads: CATHQGFSGNTIYF. The CDR3 DNA sequence: TGTGCCACCCACCAGGGTTTCTCTGGAAACACCATATATTTT.

This clone showed up just a few times. The chain recombines TRBV27 with TRBJ1-5, with 7 bases matching TRBD1. The trim removed 7 bases at V and 1 base at J, leaving 7 bases unmatched. Germline values: CDR1 MNHEY, CDR2 SMNVEV (reference sequence). This CDR3 spans 15 amino acids. The CDR3 DNA follows: TGTGCCAGCACCGACAGGGTTGGAAGCAATCAGCCCCAGCATTTT. It translates to CASTDRVGSNQPQHF.

This chain joins TRBV28 and TRBJ1-2; TRBD1 might be the D (5 bases). CDR3 length: 11 residues. The germline V and J ends were trimmed by 4 bases and 8 bases, with 8 bases remaining between them. Germline V gives CDR1 MDHEN, CDR2 SYDVKM. The CDR3 DNA is TGTGCCAGCAGTTCCGGGGGAGGCTACACCTTC. Residues: CASSSGGGYTF.

This clone was detected once. V and J are TRBV27 and TRBJ2-7, with D possibly TRBD1 on 5 matching bases. Per the germline V gene, CDR1 is MNHEY and CDR2 is SMNVEV (reference sequence). This CDR3 comprises 14 residues. The V and J ends lost 5 bases and 0 bases respectively, with 11 bases between them. CDR3 loop: CASSIQASSYEQYF. The CDR3 region has the DNA TGTGCCAGCAGTATACAGGCGAGCTCCTACGAGCAGTACTTC.

The chain recombines TRBV7-6 with TRBJ2-1; TRBD2 might be the D (6 bases). The CDR3 has 16 residues. The germline V and J ends were trimmed by 1 base and 2 bases, with 12 bases remaining between them. CDR1 is SGHVS, CDR2 FNYEAQ, per germline. The CDR3 protein is CASSLEVSGPYNEQFF. CDR3 DNA sequence: TGTGCCAGCAGCTTAGAGGTTAGCGGACCCTACAATGAGCAGTTCTTC.

The rearrangement joins TRBV2 to TRBJ1-2; D is ambiguous. Germline V gene sequence: CDR1 SNHLY, CDR2 FYNNEI. The V and J ends lost 3 bases and 7 bases respectively, with 9 bases between them. The CDR3 totals 12 residues. CDR3 nucleotide sequence: TGTGCCAGCAGTGAGAGGGAGGTTGGCTACACCTTC. As protein: CASSEREVGYTF. Full variable domain (rest looked up from reference TRBV2 and TRBJ1-2): EPEVTQTPSHQVTQMGQEVILRCVPISNHLYFYWYRQILGQKVEFLVSFYNNEISEKSEIFDDQFSVERPDGSNFTLKIRSTKLEDSAMYFCASSEREVGYTFGSGTRLTVV.

This chain joins TRBV19 and TRBJ1-5; D is unresolved. V was trimmed by 5 bases and J by 0 bases, leaving 11 bases between them. Germline V gene sequence: CDR1 LNHDA, CDR2 SQIVND (reference sequence). CDR3 length equals 15 residues. The CDR3 DNA reads TGTGCCAGTAGTTACGGGGTCTATAGCAATCAGCCCCAGCATTTT. Translation: CASSYGVYSNQPQHF. The full variable domain, rest sourced from reference TRBV19 and TRBJ1-5, is DGGITQSPKYLFRKEGQNVTLSCEQNLNHDAMYWYRQDPGQGLRLIYYSQIVNDFQKGDIAEGYSVSREKKESFPLTVTSAQKNPTAFYLCASSYGVYSNQPQHFGDGTRLSIL.

The chain couples TRBV14 to TRBJ1-3; TRBD1 matches 7 bases. V gave up 3 bases and J gave up 2 bases; unmatched junction bases: 1. Germline CDR1 SGHDN, CDR2 FVKESK. The CDR3 runs 14 residues. The CDR3 spells CASSQTGPGNTIYF. The DNA for the CDR3 is TGTGCCAGCAGCCAGACAGGGCCTGGAAACACCATATATTTT. Looking up the rest from reference TRBV14 and TRBJ1-3 gives the full variable domain: EAGVTQFPSHSVIEKGQTVTLRCDPISGHDNLYWYRRVMGKEIKFLLHFVKESKQDESGMPNNRFLAERTGGTYSTLKVQPAELEDSGVYFCASSQTGPGNTIYFGEGSWLTVV.

The chain employs TRBV6-1 and TRBJ1-2, with D unresolved. Germline V gene lookup returns CDR1 MNHNS and CDR2 SASEGT. The CDR3 runs 12 residues. Trimming left V 6 bases short and J 2 bases short, with 7 bases between. CDR3 sequence: CASSTTNYGYTF. CDR3 sequence (DNA): TGTGCCAGCAGCACAACGAACTATGGCTACACCTTC.

This clone was counted between two and nine times. The rearrangement uses TRBV18 and TRBJ2-1; 8 nucleotides align to TRBD2. The CDR3 extends over 15 amino acids. The J segment lost 9 bases and the V segment lost 6 bases, leaving 13 bases of the junction unmatched. Germline CDR1 and CDR2: KGHSH and LQKENI. The CDR3 reads CASSPSAGGFVEQFF. The CDR3, as DNA: TGTGCCAGCTCGCCGTCTGCGGGGGGTTTTGTTGAGCAGTTCTTC.

This clone has just one count. The J gene is TRBJ1-2, the V gene TRBV19; 7 bases agree with TRBD1. V lost 7 bases and J lost 5; bases outside the gene matches: 7. The germline V gene encodes CDR1 LNHDA and CDR2 SQIVND (reference sequence). The CDR3 is 13 residues long. CDR3 residues: CASTPQGRYGYTF. The CDR3 nucleotides are TGTGCCAGTACCCCACAGGGGAGATATGGCTACACCTTC.

This clone has a handful of counts. This sequence joins TRBV5-4 and TRBJ2-1; 9 bases agree with TRBD2. Trimming at V came to 0 bases and at J to 10 bases, leaving 8 bases not matched to a gene. Germline assignment: CDR1 SGHNT and CDR2 YYREEE (reference sequence). This CDR3 has 15 amino acids. For the CDR3, the DNA is TGTGCCAGCAGCTTGGTTAGCGGGGGCCCCAAGGAGCAGTTCTTC. Translated: CASSLVSGGPKEQFF.

In the case of this clone: Other nucleotide sequences in the sample specify the same CDR3. The chain recombines TRBV15 with TRBJ1-1; D call uncertain. The germline V and J ends were trimmed by 0 bases and 1 base, with 6 bases remaining between them. CDR3 length equals 14 residues. The V gene's germline CDR1 is LNHNV and CDR2 YYDKDF (reference sequence). CDR3 sequence: CATSRDRQNTEAFF. In nucleotides, the CDR3 is TGTGCCACCAGCAGAGACAGACAGAACACTGAAGCTTTCTTT.

This clone was seen only once. J is TRBJ2-5 and V is TRBV3-1 (or the pseudogene TRBV3-2), with 9 bases that match TRBD2. The CDR3 contains 12 residues. V trimming: 7 bases; J trimming: 10 bases; junction bases outside the gene matches: 7. Germline V gene data show CDR1 as LGHDT and CDR2 as YNNKEL (reference sequence). The CDR3 bases are TGTGCCAGCATTGCGGGGGGGGGAAACCAGTACTTC. It yields the protein CASIAGGGNQYF.

The chain uses TRBV5-1 and TRBJ2-1; 7 positions agree with TRBD2. V shed 7 bases, J shed 3 bases, and the junction held 4 bases outside the gene matches. CDR1 SGHRS and CDR2 YFSETQ come from the germline V gene. CDR3 length: 13 amino acids. CDR3 coding DNA: TGCGCCAGCGCCCTAGCGGACTACAATGAGCAGTTCTTC. The encoded protein is CASALADYNEQFF.

The chain employs TRBV6-5 and TRBJ2-2; 11 nucleotides align to TRBD2. There are 15 residues in the CDR3. Germline V CDR1 and CDR2: MNHEY, SVGAGI. V shed 6 bases and J 6 bases; nucleotides not matched to a gene: 6. DNA of the CDR3: TGTGCCAGCAGGTCAACTAGCGGGAGTTCCGGGGAGCTGTTTTTT. This sequence encodes CASRSTSGSSGELFF.